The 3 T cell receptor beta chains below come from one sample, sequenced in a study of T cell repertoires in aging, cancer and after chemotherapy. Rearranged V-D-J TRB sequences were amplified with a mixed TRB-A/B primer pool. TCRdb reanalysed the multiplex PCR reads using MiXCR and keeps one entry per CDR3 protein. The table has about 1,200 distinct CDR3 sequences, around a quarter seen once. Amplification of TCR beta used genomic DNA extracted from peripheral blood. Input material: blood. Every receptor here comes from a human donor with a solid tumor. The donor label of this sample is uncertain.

The CDR3 DNA is TGCAGTGCTAGGGCGTTTACGAACACTGAAGCTTTCTTT. Translating it yields CSARAFTNTEAFF. The chain carries TRBV20-1 and TRBJ1-1, with unresolved D. Trimming left V 3 bases short and J 1 base short, with 9 bases between. Germline V gene lookup returns CDR1 DFQATT and CDR2 SNEGSKA (reference sequence). CDR3 length: 13 residues.

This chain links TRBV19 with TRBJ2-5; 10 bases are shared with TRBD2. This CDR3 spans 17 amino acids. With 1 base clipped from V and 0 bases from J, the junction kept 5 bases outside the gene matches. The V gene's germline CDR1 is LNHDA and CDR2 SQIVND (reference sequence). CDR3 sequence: CASSIGGLAAYQETQYF. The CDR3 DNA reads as TGTGCCAGTAGTATAGGTGGACTAGCGGCCTACCAAGAGACCCAGTACTTC.

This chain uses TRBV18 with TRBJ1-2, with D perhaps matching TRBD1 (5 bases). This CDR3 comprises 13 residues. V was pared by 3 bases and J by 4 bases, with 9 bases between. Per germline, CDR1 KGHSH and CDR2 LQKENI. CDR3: CASSPRQGYGYTF. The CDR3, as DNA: TGTGCCAGCTCACCCAGGCAGGGCTATGGCTACACCTTC.